Following are 28 T cell receptor beta chains from one sample sequenced in a study of molecular identifiers for immune sequencing clone quantification. From the PCR reads, TCRdb called clonotypes with MiXCR, one entry per CDR3 protein. The sample lists around 470,000 distinct CDR3 sequences; approximately 25% were seen once. The sample was naive CD8+ T cells from blood, with Jurkat cell RNA spiked in. The subset here: FACS-sorted CD8+CD4-CCR7+CD45RA+ naive T cells. These receptors came from a human donor in good health. Some libraries in this study had Jurkat cell RNA spiked in.

This chain connects TRBV5-1 to TRBJ2-5; maybe TRBD1 (5 bases). The CDR3 consists of 15 residues. V dropped 1 base and J dropped 4 bases, with 14 bases sitting between them. Per germline, CDR1 SGHRS and CDR2 YFSETQ. Written as DNA, the CDR3 is TGCGCCAGCAGCTTGAGGGGTCCCCAGGGAGAGACCCAGTACTTC. Residues: CASSLRGPQGETQYF.

This clonotype was observed a few times. The V call is TRBV25-1, the J call TRBJ2-2; 8 bases match TRBD1. V gave up 3 bases and J gave up 2 bases; unmatched junction bases: 5. Germline V CDR1 and CDR2: MGHDK, SYGVNS. The length of the CDR3 is 16 residues. The CDR3 sequence: CASSDPGGTNTGELFF. The CDR3 DNA sequence: TGTGCCAGCAGTGACCCAGGGGGCACCAACACCGGGGAGCTGTTTTTT. The variable domain in full, with the rest retrieved from reference TRBV25-1 and TRBJ2-2, is EADIYQTPRYLVIGTGKKITLECSQTMGHDKMYWYQQDPGMELHLIHYSYGVNSTEKGDLSSESTVSRIRTEHFPLTLESARPSHTSQYLCASSDPGGTNTGELFFGEGSRLTVL.

This clonotype has at least ten counts. V is TRBV4-2 and J is TRBJ1-1; D gene uncertain. This CDR3 spans 16 amino acids. Germline V gene sequence: CDR1 LGHNA, CDR2 YNFKEQ. With 0 bases removed from V and 3 bases from J, the gap between germline ends came to 14 bases. Written as DNA, the CDR3 is TGTGCCAGCAGCCAAGAAGGAATTATTGTCGACACTGAAGCTTTCTTT. It codes for CASSQEGIIVDTEAFF.

Details on this clonotype: A junction end diverges from the germline sequence, so it may reflect a read error. V is TRBV5-1 and J is TRBJ2-5, with TRBD2 matching over 13 bases. The CDR3 consists of 15 residues. Germline loops: CDR1 SGHRS, CDR2 YFSETQ. In nucleotides, the CDR3 is TGCGCCAGCCGCGAGGGACTAGCGGGGCAAGAGACCCAGTCCTTC. It specifies CASREGLAGQETQSF. The full variable domain, with the rest looked up from reference TRBV5-1 and TRBJ2-5, is KAGVTQTPRYLIKTRGQQVTLSCSPISGHRSVSWYQQTPGQGLQFLFEYFSETQRNKGNFPGRFSGRQFSNSRSEMNVSTLELGDSALYLCASREGLAGQETQSFGPGTRLLVL.

A note on this clonotype: At one of its ends the junction is not consistent with the germline gene, which may arise from a read error. The CDR3 DNA is TGCGCCGGCAGCGAGGGACTAGGGGTTCCCTACGGCGAGCAGTACTTC. It specifies CAGSEGLGVPYGEQYF. The genes are TRBV5-1 and TRBJ2-7, with 8 bases matching TRBD2. The CDR3 length is 16 residues. The V gene's germline CDR1 is SGHRS and CDR2 YFSETQ.

This clonotype was seen repeatedly, ten times or more. V gene TRBV29-1 combines with J gene TRBJ2-7, with D unresolved. The V gene lost 4 bases and the J gene lost 0 bases, with 13 bases spanning the gap. CDR1 and CDR2 from the germline V gene are SQVTM and ANQGSEA. The CDR3 covers 14 residues. The DNA of the CDR3 is TGCAGCGTTGTGCGCCAGGACCACTCCTACGAGCAGTACTTC. Translating gives CSVVRQDHSYEQYF.

About this clonotype: A read error may be the cause here, since a much bigger clone is one base away. The V and J genes are TRBV5-3 and TRBJ2-2; the D call may be TRBD1 or TRBD2 (6 bases each). TRBV5-3 is marked as an open reading frame, function uncertain. The CDR3 is made up of 16 amino acids. The CDR3 region is CASSSLGGPNTGELFF. The CDR3 DNA follows: TGTGCCAGCAGCTCGTTAGGGGGGCCGAACACCGGGGAGCTGTTTTTT.

This clonotype has ten or more counts. This sequence joins TRBV2 and TRBJ1-4, with 10 bases identical to TRBD1. The length of the CDR3 is 17 residues. Per germline, CDR1 SNHLY and CDR2 FYNNEI. Unmatched junction bases numbered 7, after V lost 2 bases and J lost 4 bases. As DNA, the CDR3 is TGTGCCAGCAGTGAATGGGACAGGGGAAGGGATAATGAAAAACTGTTTTTT. Residues: CASSEWDRGRDNEKLFF.

About this clonotype itself: Just one base apart from a much larger clone, this may be a read error. The J gene is TRBJ2-4, the V gene TRBV20-1, with 8 positions matching TRBD1. From germline, CDR1 is DFQATT and CDR2 SNEGSKA (reference sequence). The CDR3 runs to 13 residues. The CDR3 DNA sequence: TGCAATGGTCTGACAGGGGTCGAAAACATTCAGTACTTC. Amino acid sequence: CNGLTGVENIQYF.

V is TRBV20-1 and J is TRBJ1-5; D possibly corresponds to TRBD1 (6 bases). The ends were cut back, 5 bases at V and 3 bases at J, with 23 bases in the middle. CDR3 length: 17 residues. Germline V gene data show CDR1 as DFQATT and CDR2 as SNEGSKA (reference sequence). As DNA, the CDR3 is TGCAGTGCTCCGACCTTCGGGGACGGGACATCCAATCAGCCCCAGCATTTT. Amino acids: CSAPTFGDGTSNQPQHF.

This clonotype has only a few counts. The chain joins TRBV7-6 to TRBJ2-3, with TRBD2 matching 12 bases. This CDR3 is built from 16 residues. V was clipped by 1 base and J by 4 bases; unmatched bases: 3. From germline, CDR1 is SGHVS and CDR2 FNYEAQ. The CDR3 sequence is CASSLGLAGEPDTQYF. Written as DNA, the CDR3 is TGTGCCAGCAGCTTAGGACTAGCGGGAGAACCAGATACGCAGTATTTT.

The chain combines TRBV2 with TRBJ2-7; D unclear. Looked up from germline, CDR1 is SNHLY and CDR2 is FYNNEI. This CDR3 spans 16 amino acids. V was shortened by 0 bases and J by 5 bases, with 17 bases between the two germline ends. DNA of the CDR3: TGTGCCAGCAGTGAAGCGTATTCGCATTACAGTGACGAGCAGTACTTC. Its protein product is CASSEAYSHYSDEQYF.

There are many counts of this clonotype. CDR3 sequence: CASSYSRESNQPQHF. For the CDR3, the DNA is TGTGCCAGCAGTTACTCGCGAGAAAGCAATCAGCCCCAGCATTTT. The chain carries TRBV6-6 and TRBJ1-5; D is undetermined. The CDR3 extends over 15 amino acids. The V gene's germline CDR1 is MNHNY and CDR2 SVGAGI (reference sequence). V was pared by 0 bases and J by 1 base, with 7 bases between.

This clonotype was seen more than once but under ten times. The chain links TRBV27 to TRBJ2-7; D is possibly TRBD1 (7 bases). V lost 7 bases, J lost 2 bases, and 15 bases lay in between. The CDR3 has 14 amino acids. CDR1 is MNHEY and CDR2 is SMNVEV in the germline V gene (reference sequence). CDR3 in amino acids: CASTPSRGAYEQYF. The CDR3, as DNA: TGTGCCAGCACCCCTTCCAGGGGGGCCTACGAGCAGTACTTC.

As regards this clonotype: A read error may account for a junction end that differs from germline. The genes are TRBV4-3 and TRBJ2-7; maybe TRBD1 (6 bases). CDR1 and CDR2 (germline): LGHNA, YSLEER. The CDR3 covers 14 residues. CDR3 residues: CASSLGQFASAPSF. DNA for the CDR3: TGCGCCAGCAGCCTCGGACAGTTTGCTTCCGCGCCGTCCTTC.

In its sample, this clonotype was seen many times. The DNA of the CDR3 is TGTGCCAGCAGCTTGGAAGGGGGTCCACTAAGGACGAACACTGAAGCTTTCTTT. It codes for CASSLEGGPLRTNTEAFF. The rearrangement joins TRBV5-6 to TRBJ1-1; D is possibly TRBD1 (6 bases). Trimming left V 0 bases short and J 1 base short, with 19 bases between. The CDR3 has 18 amino acids. Germline V gene data show CDR1 as SGHDT and CDR2 as YYEEEE.

This clonotype occurred once. This could be a read error, since a much larger clone is one nucleotide away. V gene TRBV5-3 combines with J gene TRBJ2-2; D gene uncertain. TRBV5-3 is an open reading frame, and its role is uncertain. The CDR3 has 15 amino acids. The CDR3 protein is CASSLTAMNTGELFF. The CDR3 coding sequence is TGTGCCAGCAGCTTGACCGCGATGAACACCGGGGAGCTGTTTTTT.

V is TRBV12-3 or TRBV12-4 and J is TRBJ1-6, with D uncertain. Trimming shortened V by 2 bases and J by 0 bases, and 11 bases separated the two germline ends. The CDR3 contains 17 residues. CDR3 sequence reads: CASSLYPVSSYNSPLHF. The DNA for the CDR3 is TGTGCCAGCAGTTTATATCCTGTCAGCTCCTATAATTCACCCCTCCACTTT.

The table lists this clonotype with many counts. Since no conserved phenylalanine or tryptophan closes the CDR3, a read error is the likely cause. No DNA is shown, since the ends of the CDR3 on it are uncertain; the CDR3 is the one TCRdb lists. The rearrangement uses TRBV19 and TRBJ2-7; the tabulated D call, TRBD2, remains unverified against the DNA. The CDR3 is made up of 10 amino acids, end residues included. From germline, CDR1 is LNHDA and CDR2 SQIVND (reference sequence). This CDR3 reads CARTFRAPPT.

This clonotype was counted once. It may be a read error: a sequence one base away is much more abundant. The V and J genes are TRBV29-1 and TRBJ1-2; no definite D call. Trimming pared 5 bases from V and 8 bases from J, leaving 18 bases between. CDR1 SQVTM and CDR2 ANQGSEA come from the germline V gene. The CDR3 consists of 13 residues. CDR3 amino acids: CSVPQTEDPGYTF. The CDR3 nucleotides are TGCAGCGTTCCCCAAACTGAAGACCCCGGCTACACCTTC.

On this clonotype itself: A clone one base away is much larger, so this may be a read error. The conserved final phenylalanine or tryptophan is absent from the CDR3, which likely points to a read error. The rearrangement uses TRBV7-9 and TRBJ1-1; maybe TRBD1 (5 bases). The germline V gene has CDR1 SEHNR and CDR2 FQNEAQ (reference sequence). V gave up 2 bases and J gave up 3 bases, with 19 bases separating them. CDR3 length: 17 residues. DNA of the CDR3: TGTGCCAGCAGCTTACTAACCGGTCAGGGTCCATACACTGAAGCTTTCTTG. This gives the protein CASSLLTGQGPYTEAFL.

This clonotype was recorded at least ten times. The gene calls are TRBV5-5 and TRBJ1-1, with unresolved D. Germline V gene lookup returns CDR1 SGHKS and CDR2 YYEKEE (reference sequence). CDR3 length: 14 residues. V was trimmed by 1 base and J by 7 bases, leaving 14 bases between them. This chain's CDR3 is CASSLLTRGGEAFF. In DNA form, the CDR3 reads TGTGCCAGCAGCTTGCTGACGCGGGGAGGTGAAGCTTTCTTT.

V usage is TRBV25-1 and J usage is TRBJ1-2; D not resolved. With 1 base removed from V and 5 bases from J, the gap between germline ends came to 5 bases. Looked up from germline, CDR1 is MGHDK and CDR2 is SYGVNS. The CDR3 sequence is 12 residues long. This CDR3 is CASSELGYGYTF. Written as DNA, the CDR3 is TGTGCCAGCAGTGAATTAGGGTATGGCTACACCTTC.

This clonotype has only a few counts. The chain uses TRBV19 and TRBJ1-5, with 7 bases that match TRBD1. CDR3 length: 15 amino acids. Trimming took 3 bases from V and 1 from J; bases not matched to a gene: 3. Looked up from germline, CDR1 is LNHDA and CDR2 is SQIVND (reference sequence). CDR3 sequence (DNA): TGTGCCAGTAGTATCACGACAGGGAGCAATCAGCCCCAGCATTTT. Amino acid sequence: CASSITTGSNQPQHF.

This clonotype occurred many times. The rearrangement uses TRBV20-1 and TRBJ2-7; perhaps TRBD1 as D (5 bases). Germline CDR1 DFQATT, CDR2 SNEGSKA (reference sequence). This CDR3 comprises 12 residues. Trimming took 5 bases from V and 2 from J, leaving 10 bases between them. The CDR3 coding sequence is TGCAGTGCTCCAGGGTATGCCTACGAGCAGTACTTC. Translation: CSAPGYAYEQYF.

This clonotype was counted ten times or more. The gene calls are TRBV6-5 and TRBJ1-2; maybe TRBD1 (6 bases). The CDR3 has 15 amino acids. Germline V gene data show CDR1 as MNHEY and CDR2 as SVGAGI. Trimming shortened V by 0 bases and J by 4 bases, and 12 bases separated the two germline ends. The CDR3 sequence: CASSYSRQAAYGYTF. The CDR3, as DNA: TGTGCCAGCAGTTACTCTCGACAGGCCGCCTATGGCTACACCTTC.

This clonotype has a count of ten or more. The V gene is TRBV20-1, the J gene TRBJ2-7; the D call may be TRBD1 or TRBD2 (5 bases each). V shed 0 bases and J shed 2 bases, with 17 bases lying between them. The CDR3 sequence is 16 residues long. The germline V gene has CDR1 DFQATT and CDR2 SNEGSKA (reference sequence). The CDR3 protein is CSARDFVGDRPYEQYF. The CDR3, as DNA: TGCAGTGCTAGAGATTTTGTTGGGGACCGTCCCTACGAGCAGTACTTC.

V is TRBV10-2 and J is TRBJ2-3, with 10 bases aligning to TRBD2. The CDR3 is made up of 18 amino acids. CDR1 and CDR2 from the germline V gene are WSHSY and SAAADI. J lost 1 base, V lost 5 bases, and 12 bases had no gene match. The CDR3 nucleotides read TGCGCCAGCAGTTCCACCCTTAGCGGGGGGTCCCGCACAGATACGCAGTATTTT. Its translation is CASSSTLSGGSRTDTQYF.